This T cell receptor (beta chain) was found in a study of T cell repertoires in cytomegalovirus infection. About this clonotype itself: Its specificity is not known.

V lost 0 bases and J 4 bases, leaving 11 bases between the germline ends. The CDR3 is 15 residues long. Germline CDR1 is SGDLS and CDR2 is YYNGEE. MiXCR, run by TCRdb on the reads, gives a single entry per CDR3 protein. This table has fewer than 250,000 distinct CDR3 sequences, about 12% appearing once. Study findings and constraints: Clonotype analysis showed dominance of the ex vivo response by HLA-C-restricted CMV-specific TCR beta clonotypes.

The sample was PBMCs. The chain uses TRBV9 and TRBJ2-1, with D possibly being TRBD1 (5 bases). The sequence derives from a human donor in good health (CMV status not recorded). Some clones in this sample may be carry-over from other donors' samples. The DNA of the CDR3 is TGTGCCAGCAGCGTAGGAAGGGGTTCTTACAATGAGCAGTTCTTC. Translating gives CASSVGRGSYNEQFF. Full variable domain (outside the CDR3, taken from reference TRBV9 and TRBJ2-1): DSGVTQTPKHLITATGQRVTLRCSPRSGDLSVYWYQQSLDQGLQFLIQYYNGEERAKGNILERFSAQQFPDLHSELNLSSLELGDSALYFCASSVGRGSYNEQFFGPGTRLTVL.